This T cell receptor beta chain was retrieved from a study of identical twins. Study-wide findings and caveats: Models underestimated how often monozygotic twins shared out-of-frame TCR alpha.

A universal primer site was incorporated via template switching, and the cDNA contained unique molecular identifiers. Via MiXCR, TCRdb re-called the 5' RACE reads, giving one row per CDR3 protein. The sample consists of some 460,000 distinct CDR3 sequences, 14% of them appearing once. Trimming removed 1 base at V and 3 bases at J, with 8 bases between. Looked up from germline, CDR1 is MGHRA and CDR2 is YSYEKL. The CDR3 loop spans 14 amino acids. Turning to this clonotype: Its antigen is not known.

The same data also contributed to another study, on yellow fever vaccine responses in identical twins.

The chain joins TRBV4-1 to TRBJ2-3; D not certain. The source material was CD4+ T cells sorted from blood. This sequence originates from a woman aged 18-30 years in good health. The CDR3 coding sequence is TGCGCCAGCAGCCAAGTATCCACGACAGATACGCAGTATTTT. Its translation is CASSQVSTTDTQYF.